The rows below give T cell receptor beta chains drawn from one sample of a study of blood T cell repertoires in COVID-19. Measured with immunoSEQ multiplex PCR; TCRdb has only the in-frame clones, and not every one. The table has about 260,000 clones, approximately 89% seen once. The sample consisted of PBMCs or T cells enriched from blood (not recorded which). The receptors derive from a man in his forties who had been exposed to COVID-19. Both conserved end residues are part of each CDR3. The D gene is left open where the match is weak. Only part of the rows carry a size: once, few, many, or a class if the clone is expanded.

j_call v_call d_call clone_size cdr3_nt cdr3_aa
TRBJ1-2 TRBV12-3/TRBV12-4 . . TGTGCCAGCAGTTCCGGGATAGTGGGGGGCTACACCTTC CASSSGIVGGYTF
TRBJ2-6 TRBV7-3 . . TGTGCCAGCAGCTTAACTTATCCAGGTGCCTCTGGGGCCAACGTCCTGACTTTC CASSLTYPGASGANVLTF
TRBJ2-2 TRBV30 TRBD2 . TGTGCCTGGATCCCTAGCGGGAGTTGGGGCACCGGGGAGCTGTTTTTT CAWIPSGSWGTGELFF
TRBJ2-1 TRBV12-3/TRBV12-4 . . TGTGCCAGCAGCTTCATGAGGGATGAGCAGTTCTTC CASSFMRDEQFF
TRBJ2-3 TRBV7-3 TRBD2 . TGTGCCAGCAGCTCCCCAGCGGGAGGAAGAGATACGCAGTATTTT CASSSPAGGRDTQYF
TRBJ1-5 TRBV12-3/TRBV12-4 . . TGTGCCAGCAGTCCTAGAAGGCTTCAGCCCCAGCATTTT CASSPRRLQPQHF
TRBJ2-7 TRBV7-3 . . TGTGCCAGCAGCTCCCCGACTCCTTCCTACGAGCAGTACTTC CASSSPTPSYEQYF
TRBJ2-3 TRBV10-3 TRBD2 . TGTGCCATCAGTGAGGGCGGGACTAGCGACGATACGCAGTATTTT CAISEGGTSDDTQYF
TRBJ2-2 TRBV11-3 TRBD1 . TGTGCCAGCAGCGCATGGGACAGGGCGAACACCGGGGAGCTGTTTTTT CASSAWDRANTGELFF
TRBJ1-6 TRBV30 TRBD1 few TGTGCCTGGAGTGTCCAGGGGGGCCTGGGTTCACCCCTCCACTTT CAWSVQGGLGSPLHF
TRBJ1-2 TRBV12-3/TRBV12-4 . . TGTGCCAGCAGTCAAAACAGGGTAAATGGCTACACCTTC CASSQNRVNGYTF
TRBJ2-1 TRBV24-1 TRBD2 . TGTGCCACCAGTGATTTGACGGCTAGCGGATACAATGAGCAGTTCTTC CATSDLTASGYNEQFF
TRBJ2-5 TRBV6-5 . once TGTGCCAGCCGTACACAGGGTAATTGGTTGGAGACCCAGTACTTC CASRTQGNWLETQYF
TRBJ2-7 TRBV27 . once TGTGCCAGCAGTTTATCTTTTGGCGGGTACTACGAGCAGTACTTC CASSLSFGGYYEQYF
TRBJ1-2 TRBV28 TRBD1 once TGTGCCAGCAGCTACAGGGGTTACGATGGCTACACCTTC CASSYRGYDGYTF
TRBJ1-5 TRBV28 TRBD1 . TGTGCCAGCAGTATCGGGACAGGGACTTATAGCAATCAGCCCCAGCATTTT CASSIGTGTYSNQPQHF
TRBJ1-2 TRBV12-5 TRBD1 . TGTGCTAGTGGTTTGGCTAGGACAGGCGTAACAAACTATGGCTACACCTTC CASGLARTGVTNYGYTF
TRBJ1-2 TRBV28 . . TGTGCCAGCAGTTTCTCCGGGTACTATGGCTACACCTTC CASSFSGYYGYTF
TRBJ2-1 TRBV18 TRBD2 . TGTGCCAGCTCACTTACTAGCGGAAATGAGCAGTTCTTC CASSLTSGNEQFF
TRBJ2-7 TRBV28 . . TGTGCCAGCCAACGGTCTTCCTACGAGCAGTACTTC CASQRSSYEQYF
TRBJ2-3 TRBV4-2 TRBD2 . TGTGCCAGCAGCCAAGGACTAGCGGGAGGGCTCACAGATACGCAGTATTTT CASSQGLAGGLTDTQYF
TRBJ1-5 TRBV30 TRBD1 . TGTGCCTGGGGGACAGGGGTAATCGGCAATCAGCCCCAGCATTTT CAWGTGVIGNQPQHF
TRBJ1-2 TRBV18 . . TGTGCCAGCTCACCAGAGCAGGAGGGGTATGGCTACACCTTC CASSPEQEGYGYTF
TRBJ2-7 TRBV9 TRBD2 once TGTGCCAGCAGTCCCGGGGTAGCGGGGTCCTACGAGCAGTACTTC CASSPGVAGSYEQYF
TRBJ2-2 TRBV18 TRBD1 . TGTGCCAGCTCAACCCCGGGGACAGTCACTACCGGGGAGCTGTTTTTT CASSTPGTVTTGELFF
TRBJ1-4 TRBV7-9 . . TGTGCCAGCAGCTTACTCTCTGAAAAACTGTTTTTT CASSLLSEKLFF
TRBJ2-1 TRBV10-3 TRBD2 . TGTGCCATCAGCCCTGGACTAGCCGATGAGCAGTTCTTC CAISPGLADEQFF
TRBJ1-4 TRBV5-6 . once TGTGCCAGCAGCTTGGGGGGCCTCGGTGAAAAACTGTTTTTT CASSLGGLGEKLFF
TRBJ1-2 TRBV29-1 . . TGCAGCGTTGGGTTACAGAACTATGGCTACACCTTC CSVGLQNYGYTF
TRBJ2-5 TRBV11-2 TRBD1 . TGTGCCAGCTGGGTGGGGGACAGGGGTTCGGGAGAGACCCAGTACTTC CASWVGDRGSGETQYF
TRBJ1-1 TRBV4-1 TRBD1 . TGCGCCAGCAGCCAAGGGACCGAGTTGCTTAAGGGGGCAGCAGCTTTCTTT CASSQGTELLKGAAAFF
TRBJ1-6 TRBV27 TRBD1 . TGTGCCAGCAGAGACGGACAGGGCGTATCACCCCTCCACTTT CASRDGQGVSPLHF
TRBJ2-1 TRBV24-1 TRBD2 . TGTGCCACCAGCCCTAGCGGGAGGGCGGACAATGAGCAGTTCTTC CATSPSGRADNEQFF
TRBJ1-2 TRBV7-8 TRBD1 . TGTGCCAGTCTCTCAAACTGGGACAGAGCTAACTATGGCTACACCTTC CASLSNWDRANYGYTF
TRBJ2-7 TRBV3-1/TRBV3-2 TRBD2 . TGTGCCAGCAGCCAAGGGACCCCCGGCGGAGCGGGAGGGCGGGTGTACTTC CASSQGTPGGAGGRVYF
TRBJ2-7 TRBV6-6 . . TGTGCCAGCAGTTTCCACAGGGATCACGAGCAGTACTTC CASSFHRDHEQYF
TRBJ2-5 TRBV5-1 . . TGCGCCAGCAGCTTAAATGGGGGGATGGAGACCCAGTACTTC CASSLNGGMETQYF
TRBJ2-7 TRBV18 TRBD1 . TGTGCCAGCTCACCGCTTAGACAGGGGGCGCCCCACGAGCAGTACTTC CASSPLRQGAPHEQYF
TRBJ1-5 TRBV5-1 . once TGCGCCAGCAGCTTGGAAGCTGGTCAGCCCCAGCATTTT CASSLEAGQPQHF
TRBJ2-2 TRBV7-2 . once TGTGCCAGCAGCTTAGACTCCCTCGGCGGGAACACCGGGGAGCTGTTTTTT CASSLDSLGGNTGELFF
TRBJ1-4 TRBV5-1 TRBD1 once TGCGCCAGCAGCTTGCTAGGACAGGGGGCGAACGAAAAACTGTTTTTT CASSLLGQGANEKLFF
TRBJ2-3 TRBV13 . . TGTGCCAGCAGCTCACGGGACATGAGCACAGATACGCAGTATTTT CASSSRDMSTDTQYF
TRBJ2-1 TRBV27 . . TGTGCCAGCAGTTTATATAAGCACAATGAGCAGTTCTTC CASSLYKHNEQFF
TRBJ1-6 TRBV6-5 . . TGTGCCAGCAGTTACAGCGACGGGGATTCACCCCTCCACTTT CASSYSDGDSPLHF
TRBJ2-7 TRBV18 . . TGTGCCAGCTCACCACCCGCTAACGATTACGAGCAGTACTTC CASSPPANDYEQYF
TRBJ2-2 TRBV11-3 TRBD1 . TGTGCCAGCAGTCGGGACAGCACCGGGGAGCTGTTTTTT CASSRDSTGELFF
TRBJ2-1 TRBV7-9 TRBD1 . TGTGCCAGCAGCTCCGGGACAGGGGACAATGAGCAGTTCTTC CASSSGTGDNEQFF
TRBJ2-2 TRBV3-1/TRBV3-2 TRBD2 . TGTGCCAGCAGCCAAGTTTTAGCGGGAGTTAGCACCGGGGAGCTGTTTTTT CASSQVLAGVSTGELFF
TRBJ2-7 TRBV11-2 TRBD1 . TGTGCCAGCAGCTTAGGGGAGGTCAGGGGGCGGGAGCAGTACTTC CASSLGEVRGREQYF
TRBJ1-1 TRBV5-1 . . TGCGCCAGCAGCTTGGTTATCTCCACTGAAGCTTTCTTT CASSLVISTEAFF
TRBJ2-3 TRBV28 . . TGTGCCAGCAGTCCGGGGACCAACTGGGGGGGCACAGATACGCAGTATTTT CASSPGTNWGGTDTQYF
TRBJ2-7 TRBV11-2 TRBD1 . TGTGCCAGCAGCGCGGGGACAGGGGTCGCCTACGAGCAGTACTTC CASSAGTGVAYEQYF
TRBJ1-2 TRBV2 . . TGTGCCAGCACTGTGACATTCTCGGTTGCTAACTATGGCTACACCTTC CASTVTFSVANYGYTF
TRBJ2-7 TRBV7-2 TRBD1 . TGTGCCAGCAGCAGCCAAGGGACAGGGCGCCACGAGCAGTACTTC CASSSQGTGRHEQYF